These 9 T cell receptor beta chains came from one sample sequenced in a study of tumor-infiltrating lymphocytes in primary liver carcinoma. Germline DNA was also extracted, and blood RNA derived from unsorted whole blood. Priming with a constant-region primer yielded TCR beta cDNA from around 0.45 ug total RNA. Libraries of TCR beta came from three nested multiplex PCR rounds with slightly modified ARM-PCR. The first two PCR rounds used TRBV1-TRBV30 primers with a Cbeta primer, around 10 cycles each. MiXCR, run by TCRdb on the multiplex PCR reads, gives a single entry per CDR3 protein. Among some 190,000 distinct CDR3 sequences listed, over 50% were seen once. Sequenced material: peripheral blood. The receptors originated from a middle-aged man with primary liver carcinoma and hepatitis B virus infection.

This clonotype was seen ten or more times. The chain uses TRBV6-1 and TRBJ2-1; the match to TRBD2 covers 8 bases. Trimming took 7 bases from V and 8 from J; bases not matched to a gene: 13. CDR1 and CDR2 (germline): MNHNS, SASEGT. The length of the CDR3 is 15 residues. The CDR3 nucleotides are TGTGCCAGCACACATGGAGGGACTAGTCAGGATGAGCAGTTCTTC. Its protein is CASTHGGTSQDEQFF.

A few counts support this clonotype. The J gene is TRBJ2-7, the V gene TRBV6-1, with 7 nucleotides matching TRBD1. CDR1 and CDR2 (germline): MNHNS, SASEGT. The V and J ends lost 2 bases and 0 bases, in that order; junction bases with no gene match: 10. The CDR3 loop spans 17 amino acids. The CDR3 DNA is TGTGCCAGCAGTGAAAGTTTATGGCAGGGGGACTCCTACGAGCAGTACTTC. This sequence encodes CASSESLWQGDSYEQYF.

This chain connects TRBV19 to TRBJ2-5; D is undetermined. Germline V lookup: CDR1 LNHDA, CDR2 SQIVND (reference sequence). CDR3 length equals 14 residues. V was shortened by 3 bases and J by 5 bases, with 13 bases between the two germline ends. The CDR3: CASSILAGSETQYF. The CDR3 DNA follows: TGTGCCAGTAGTATCCTGGCCGGATCGGAGACCCAGTACTTC.

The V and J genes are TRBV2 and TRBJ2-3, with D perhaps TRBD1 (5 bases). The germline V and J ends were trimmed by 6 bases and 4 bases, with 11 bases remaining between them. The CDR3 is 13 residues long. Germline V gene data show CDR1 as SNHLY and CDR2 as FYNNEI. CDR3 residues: CASSARAADTQYF. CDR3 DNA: TGTGCCAGCAGCGCCAGGGCAGCAGATACGCAGTATTTT.

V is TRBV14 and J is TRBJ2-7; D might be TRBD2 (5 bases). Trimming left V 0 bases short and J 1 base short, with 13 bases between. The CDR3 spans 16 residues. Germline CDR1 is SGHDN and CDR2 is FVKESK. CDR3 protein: CASSQDRASKSYEQYF. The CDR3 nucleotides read TGTGCCAGCAGCCAAGATAGGGCTAGCAAATCCTACGAGCAGTACTTC.

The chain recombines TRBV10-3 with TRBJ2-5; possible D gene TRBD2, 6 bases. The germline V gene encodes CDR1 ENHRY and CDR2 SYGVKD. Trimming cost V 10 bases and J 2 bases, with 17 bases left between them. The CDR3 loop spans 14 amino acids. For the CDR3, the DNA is TGTGCCAGTCGGGGGACGGGGGTTCAAGAGACCCAGTACTTC. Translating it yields CASRGTGVQETQYF.

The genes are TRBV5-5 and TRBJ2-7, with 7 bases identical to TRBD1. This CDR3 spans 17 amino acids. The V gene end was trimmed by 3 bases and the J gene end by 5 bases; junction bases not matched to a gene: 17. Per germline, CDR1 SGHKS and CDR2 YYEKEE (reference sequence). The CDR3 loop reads CASSWPTGVGIGDEQYF. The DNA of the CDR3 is TGTGCCAGCAGCTGGCCAACAGGGGTAGGGATAGGCGACGAGCAGTACTTC.

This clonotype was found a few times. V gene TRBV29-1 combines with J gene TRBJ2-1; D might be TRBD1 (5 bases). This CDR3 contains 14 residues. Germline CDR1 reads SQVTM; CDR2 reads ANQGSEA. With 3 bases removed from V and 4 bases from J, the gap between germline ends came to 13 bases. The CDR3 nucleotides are TGCAGCGTTGATTTCGGGCAGGGATACAATGAGCAGTTCTTC. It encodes CSVDFGQGYNEQFF.

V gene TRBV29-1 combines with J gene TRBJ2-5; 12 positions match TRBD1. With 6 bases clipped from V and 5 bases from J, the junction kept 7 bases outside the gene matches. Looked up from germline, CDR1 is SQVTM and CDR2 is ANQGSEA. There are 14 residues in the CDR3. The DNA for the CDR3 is TGCAGCGTCAACGGGACAGGGGGCTTGGAGACCCAGTACTTC. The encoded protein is CSVNGTGGLETQYF.